Below, one TCR beta chain is given with its context. This sample was taken from a study of T cells in Graves' hyperthyroidism and ophthalmopathy. The CDR3 extends over 19 amino acids. The V gene lost 5 bases and the J gene lost 0 bases, with 23 bases spanning the gap. Germline CDR1 and CDR2: SGHVS and FQNEAQ. Amplified regions were TCR beta CDR3 sequences from RNA transcripts. First-round RT-PCR with HTBI primers amplified the TCR CDR3 region. Using its own MiXCR run on the multiplex PCR reads, TCRdb lists one record per CDR3 protein. The table lists a few hundred thousand distinct CDR3 sequences, 40% to 50% of them singletons.

The sequence came from an adult woman with Graves' disease, either hyperthyroidism or ophthalmopathy (not recorded which). The sequenced material came from peripheral blood or thyroid tissue (not recorded which). V is TRBV7-8 and J is TRBJ2-1, with D possibly being TRBD2 (6 bases). CDR3 bases: TGTGCCAGCAGCCGACCAACTTACTTAGCGGTGGACTCCTACAATGAGCAGTTCTTC. It is translated as CASSRPTYLAVDSYNEQFF.